The T cell receptor (beta chain) described here comes from a study of cytomegalovirus exposure and HLA in healthy donors. This CDR3 region has 12 residues. V was trimmed by 7 bases and J by 11 bases, leaving 17 bases between them. Germline CDR1 is ENHRY and CDR2 is SYGVKD. Primers for the PCR totalled 60 Vbeta and 13 Jbeta. Clones were sequenced by immunoSEQ multiplex PCR, and TCRdb holds only the in-frame ones, with some missing. The table has 190,000 or so clones, under 85% seen once; the top ten hold over 1.5%. Donors were nominally healthy when sampled, though unrecorded immune exposures were likely.

The V and J genes are TRBV10-3 and TRBJ1-2; D is perhaps TRBD1 (5 bases). This receptor was taken from a man aged 50 to 59 in good health and CMV-seronegative. Input material: PBMCs. The CDR3 bases are TGTGCCATCACCACCGACAGCCCCGGGTACACCTTC. Translation: CAITTDSPGYTF.